The 5 T cell receptor beta chains reported below all come from one sample, sequenced in a study of blood T cell repertoires in COVID-19. Some clones are missing from TCRdb's copy, which holds only in-frame ones; the method was immunoSEQ multiplex PCR. The table includes approximately 220,000 clones, 70% to 90% detected once. The specimen was peripheral blood. Receptor source: a man aged 50-60 years with acute or convalescent COVID-19.

The rearrangement joins TRBV3-1 (or the pseudogene TRBV3-2) to TRBJ1-2; a weak D match, TRBD1 (6 bases). V lost 4 bases, J lost 8 bases, and 17 bases lay in between. The CDR3 has 14 amino acids. Germline lookup yields CDR1 LGHDT and CDR2 YNNKEL (reference sequence). CDR3 region: CASSLQPGAGGYTF. For the CDR3, the DNA is TGTGCCAGCAGCCTCCAACCAGGGGCTGGGGGCTACACCTTC.

This clone showed up just once. V and J are TRBV12-3 or TRBV12-4 and TRBJ2-7; D not certain. CDR3 length: 13 amino acids. Trimming took off 5 bases at V and 5 bases at J, with 13 bases between the two ends. DNA for the CDR3: TGTGCCAGCAGTCTTCACAATTCCAACGAGCAGTACTTC. Translated, it gives CASSLHNSNEQYF.

V is TRBV10-3 and J is TRBJ2-1, with 8 bases that match TRBD1. V trimming: 0 bases; J trimming: 4 bases; junction bases outside the gene matches: 2. The CDR3 covers 15 residues. Germline-derived CDR1 and CDR2 are ENHRY and SYGVKD. The CDR3 spells CAISESGQEYNEQFF. DNA of the CDR3: TGTGCCATCAGTGAGTCGGGACAGGAATACAATGAGCAGTTCTTC.

The V and J genes are TRBV18 and TRBJ1-4; D gene ambiguous. This CDR3 comprises 14 residues. Trimming took off 6 bases at V and 0 bases at J, with 8 bases between the two ends. Germline CDR1 KGHSH, CDR2 LQKENI. The DNA of the CDR3 is TGTGCCAGCTCCCCCGGGGCAACTAATGAAAAACTGTTTTTT. This sequence encodes CASSPGATNEKLFF.

The chain links TRBV11-2 to TRBJ1-5, with TRBD1 matching 7 bases. Looked up from germline, CDR1 is SGHAT and CDR2 is FQNNGV. The V gene end was trimmed by 5 bases and the J gene end by 5 bases; junction bases not matched to a gene: 3. This CDR3 is built from 13 residues. The CDR3 spells CASSVTGYQPQHF. The CDR3, as DNA: TGTGCCAGCAGCGTGACAGGGTATCAGCCCCAGCATTTT.